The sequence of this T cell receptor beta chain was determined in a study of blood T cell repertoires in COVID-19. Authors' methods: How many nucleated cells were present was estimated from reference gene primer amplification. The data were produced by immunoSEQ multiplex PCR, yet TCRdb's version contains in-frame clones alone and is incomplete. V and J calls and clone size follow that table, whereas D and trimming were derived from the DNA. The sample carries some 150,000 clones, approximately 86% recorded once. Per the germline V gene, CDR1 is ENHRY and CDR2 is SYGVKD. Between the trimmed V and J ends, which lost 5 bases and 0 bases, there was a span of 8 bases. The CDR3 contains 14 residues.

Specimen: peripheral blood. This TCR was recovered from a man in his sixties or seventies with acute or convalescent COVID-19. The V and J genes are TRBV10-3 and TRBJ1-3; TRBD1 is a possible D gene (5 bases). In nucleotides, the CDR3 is TGTGCCATCAGTCTGACAGTCTCTGGAAACACCATATATTTT. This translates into CAISLTVSGNTIYF.